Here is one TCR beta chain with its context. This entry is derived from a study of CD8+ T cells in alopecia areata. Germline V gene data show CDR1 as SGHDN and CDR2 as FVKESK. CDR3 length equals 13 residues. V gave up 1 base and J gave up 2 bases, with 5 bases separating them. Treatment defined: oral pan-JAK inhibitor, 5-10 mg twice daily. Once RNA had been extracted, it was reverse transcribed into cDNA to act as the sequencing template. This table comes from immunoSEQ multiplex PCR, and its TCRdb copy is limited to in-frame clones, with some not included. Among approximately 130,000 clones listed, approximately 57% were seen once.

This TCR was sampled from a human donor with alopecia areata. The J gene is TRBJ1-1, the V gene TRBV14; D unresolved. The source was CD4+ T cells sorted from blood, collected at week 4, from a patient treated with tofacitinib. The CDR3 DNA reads TGTGCCAGCAGCCAAGTTGGAAACACTGAAGCTTTCTTT. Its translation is CASSQVGNTEAFF.